This T cell receptor (beta chain) was found in a study of blood T cell repertoires in COVID-19 (TCRdb year 2020). With regard to the full study: Collaborator samples came from the United States, Italy and Spain and covered acute and convalescent phases of COVID-19. Sample metadata almost always included a de-identified subject ID, COVID-19 status, age in years and sex. The samples were drawn from the first 160 participants of the ongoing ImmuneRACE study and from 1,254 subjects provided by 6 global collaborators. The repertoires were released in a freely available public database intended as a resource for research on the immune response to SARS-CoV-2. The prospective study material was composed of cDNA or gDNA derived from T cells, B-cell-depleted T cells, or PBMCs. HLA class I and class II types, where available, came from metadata supplied by the sample provider rather than from assay-based typing. Subjects who had been exposed to COVID-19, were actively infected with it, or had recovered from it provided the deeply sampled blood TCRbeta repertoires that made up the dataset.

This clone was counted a few times. Its antigen specificity is not known. Nothing much larger sits one base from this clone, and base qualities are not available. A distance of 9 bases separates the germline ends of V and J, which lose 6 bases and 1 base respectively. Including the terminal cysteine and phenylalanine, the CDR3 comprises 13 residues. CDR3 DNA is the only sequence kept; it has 39 bases, read in frame from the first base. The germline V gene gives CDR1 as MNHNS and CDR2 as SASEGT. Each collaborating institution followed its own protocols to collect whole blood in K2EDTA tubes. For TCRbeta analysis, collaborator samples were shipped as frozen whole blood, as isolated PBMCs, or as DNA extracted from either sample type. General study outcomes and caveats: Clinical and demographic metadata were provided uncurated, with the amount varying by source and participant.

The immunoSEQ Assay, a bias-controlled multiplex PCR, was used to amplify TCRbeta CDR3 regions from genomic DNA. Per the source publication's procedure: Within the assay, amplification of reference gene primers was used to estimate how many nucleated cells each sample contained. Sequence reads were collapsed and filtered to measure the absolute abundance of every unique TCRbeta CDR3 rearrangement. For each sample, productive Simpson clonality was calculated as the square root of Simpson's diversity index across productive rearrangements. In TCRdb, the immuneACCESS table is reduced to in-frame sequences with V and J assigned. These tables do not hold every clone; where another copy was compared, an unresolved V gene accounts for under half, and the others remain unexplained. The V and J calls and clone size come from that table; D and trimming were worked out from the DNA. The sample yields some 13,000 clones; 70% to 90% were counted once. The ten largest clones capture just over 50% of the sample.

The chain is made from TRBV6-1 and TRBJ1-2, with an unclear D gene assignment. The source material was peripheral blood. The clonotype was recovered from a man aged 80 or over with acute or convalescent COVID-19. The CDR3 amino acid sequence is: CASSPAVNYGYTF. The sequenced DNA: TGTGCCAGCAGCCCTGCGGTTAACTATGGCTACACCTTC.